Listed below are T cell receptor beta chains from one sample, sequenced in a study of response to subunit inactivated influenza vaccine. Each CDR3 protein is one row after TCRdb ran MiXCR on the RT-PCR reads. The data show over 450,000 distinct CDR3 sequences, 13% seen once. Sequenced material: PBMCs from blood, taken about 40 days after vaccination. The receptor source for this set is a man aged 50 or older who received an inactivated influenza vaccine. Both conserved end residues are part of each CDR3. Fields, in order: V gene, D gene, clone size, J gene, CDR3 protein, CDR3 DNA. A D gene is named only where the DNA matches it firmly. Size values are once, few and many counts, or a class for expanded clones, and some rows have none.

V: TRBV2; D: -; size: few; J: TRBJ2-7; CDR3: CASSEAPGLLNEQYF; DNA: TGTGCCAGCAGTGAAGCACCGGGACTTTTGAACGAGCAGTACTTC
V: TRBV27; D: TRBD1; size: few; J: TRBJ1-1; CDR3: CASSFHDRANTEAFF; DNA: TGTGCCAGCAGTTTTCATGACAGGGCAAACACTGAAGCTTTCTTT
V: TRBV6-1; D: -; size: -; J: TRBJ1-1; CDR3: CASSANPGTLGAEAFF; DNA: TGTGCCAGCAGTGCAAATCCGGGAACATTGGGTGCTGAAGCTTTCTTT
V: TRBV24-1; D: -; size: few; J: TRBJ2-7; CDR3: CATSDHREGRTQYF; DNA: TGTGCCACCAGTGATCACCGAGAGGGTCGAACGCAGTACTTC
V: TRBV12-3/TRBV12-4; D: -; size: many; J: TRBJ2-7; CDR3: CASSSDGGYEQYF; DNA: TGTGCCAGCAGTTCGGACGGAGGGTACGAGCAGTACTTC
V: TRBV5-5; D: -; size: many; J: TRBJ2-1; CDR3: CASRNHSDYLNNEQFF; DNA: TGTGCCAGCAGGAACCACAGCGACTACCTTAACAATGAGCAGTTCTTC
V: TRBV3-1; D: -; size: -; J: TRBJ2-3; CDR3: CASSPMVTSTDTQYF; DNA: TGTGCCAGCAGCCCCATGGTCACTAGCACAGATACGCAGTATTTT
V: TRBV5-1; D: -; size: many; J: TRBJ2-5; CDR3: CASSFRDKKETQYF; DNA: TGCGCCAGCAGCTTCCGGGACAAAAAAGAGACCCAGTACTTC
V: TRBV20-1; D: -; size: -; J: TRBJ2-2; CDR3: CSAKETGELFF; DNA: TGCAGTGCCAAAGAAACCGGGGAGCTGTTTTTT
V: TRBV5-4; D: TRBD1; size: -; J: TRBJ2-7; CDR3: CASSLDRGPVEQYF; DNA: TGTGCCAGCAGCTTGGACAGGGGGCCGGTCGAGCAGTACTTC
V: TRBV7-8; D: TRBD1; size: -; J: TRBJ2-7; CDR3: CASSSYRDRTYEQYF; DNA: TGTGCCAGCAGCTCATACCGGGACAGGACCTACGAGCAGTACTTC
V: TRBV20-1; D: TRBD2; size: -; J: TRBJ2-3; CDR3: CSASRGSSGDTQYF; DNA: TGCAGTGCTAGTCGCGGGTCTAGCGGAGATACGCAGTATTTT
V: TRBV25-1; D: -; size: few; J: TRBJ2-7; CDR3: CASSVGRTTEQYF; DNA: TGTGCCAGCTCGGTTGGGAGGACTACCGAGCAGTACTTC
V: TRBV5-6; D: TRBD1; size: many; J: TRBJ2-7; CDR3: CASSPGTETQQYF; DNA: TGTGCCAGCAGCCCCGGGACAGAAACCCAGCAGTACTTC
V: TRBV3-1; D: TRBD1; size: -; J: TRBJ1-2; CDR3: CASSQLDRGNYGYTF; DNA: TGTGCCAGCAGCCAATTAGACAGGGGGAACTATGGCTACACCTTC
V: TRBV30; D: TRBD1; size: -; J: TRBJ2-1; CDR3: CALRHRGVYNEQFF; DNA: TGTGCCTTGCGGCACAGGGGTGTCTACAATGAGCAGTTCTTC
V: TRBV7-2; D: -; size: -; J: TRBJ1-1; CDR3: CASSGRGTEAFF; DNA: TGTGCCAGCAGCGGACGCGGGACTGAAGCTTTCTTT
V: TRBV7-9; D: -; size: -; J: TRBJ2-6; CDR3: CASSVDPGANVLTF; DNA: TGTGCCAGCAGCGTGGACCCTGGGGCCAACGTCCTGACTTTC
V: TRBV10-3; D: -; size: -; J: TRBJ2-5; CDR3: CATQQGRGETQYF; DNA: TGTGCCACTCAACAGGGCCGTGGGGAGACCCAGTACTTC
V: TRBV28; D: TRBD1; size: -; J: TRBJ1-1; CDR3: CASKNPQGLNTEAFF; DNA: TGTGCCAGCAAAAATCCACAGGGGCTAAACACTGAAGCTTTCTTT
V: TRBV11-2; D: -; size: -; J: TRBJ2-7; CDR3: CASSLELGDNEQYF; DNA: TGTGCCAGCAGCTTAGAGTTGGGGGACAACGAGCAGTACTTC
V: TRBV3-1; D: TRBD2; size: -; J: TRBJ2-3; CDR3: CAISLRRTGGPGTDTQYF; DNA: TGTGCCATCAGTTTAAGGCGTACGGGGGGGCCCGGCACAGATACGCAGTATTTT
V: TRBV15; D: -; size: few; J: TRBJ2-2; CDR3: CATSRSGNTGELFF; DNA: TGTGCCACCAGCAGATCCGGTAACACCGGGGAGCTGTTTTTT
V: TRBV5-1; D: TRBD1; size: few; J: TRBJ1-1; CDR3: CASSLSGQLNTEAFF; DNA: TGCGCCAGCAGCTTGTCGGGACAGCTTAACACTGAAGCTTTCTTT
V: TRBV5-1; D: TRBD1; size: many; J: TRBJ1-5; CDR3: CASSYRGLSNQPQHF; DNA: TGCGCCAGCAGCTACAGGGGGCTGAGCAATCAGCCCCAGCATTTT
V: TRBV6-2/TRBV6-3; D: -; size: few; J: TRBJ2-1; CDR3: CASGYSKRPDSYNEQFF; DNA: TGTGCCAGCGGTTACTCGAAGAGGCCTGACTCCTACAATGAGCAGTTCTTC
V: TRBV12-3/TRBV12-4; D: TRBD2; size: few; J: TRBJ2-5; CDR3: CASTGLEGETQYF; DNA: TGTGCCAGCACCGGACTAGAGGGAGAGACCCAGTACTTC
V: TRBV20-1; D: TRBD2; size: -; J: TRBJ2-7; CDR3: CSASDGTSGGYYEQYF; DNA: TGCAGTGCTAGCGATGGGACTAGCGGGGGATACTACGAGCAGTACTTC
V: TRBV15; D: TRBD1; size: -; J: TRBJ1-1; CDR3: CATSSDRARVTEAFF; DNA: TGTGCCACCAGCAGCGACAGGGCTAGAGTCACTGAAGCTTTCTTT
V: TRBV28; D: -; size: -; J: TRBJ2-5; CDR3: CASRQGRGTQYF; DNA: TGTGCCAGCAGACAGGGTCGGGGGACCCAGTACTTC
V: TRBV5-1; D: -; size: -; J: TRBJ1-5; CDR3: CASSLDPRSNQPQHF; DNA: TGCGCCAGCAGCTTGGATCCCCGGAGCAATCAGCCCCAGCATTTT
V: TRBV5-1; D: TRBD2; size: few; J: TRBJ2-1; CDR3: CASSLGRGGDEQFF; DNA: TGCGCCAGCAGCTTGGGGAGGGGAGGGGATGAGCAGTTCTTC
V: TRBV20-1; D: -; size: many; J: TRBJ2-1; CDR3: CSARKDSIAEQFF; DNA: TGCAGTGCTAGAAAGGATTCAATCGCTGAGCAGTTCTTC
V: TRBV5-6; D: TRBD2; size: few; J: TRBJ2-3; CDR3: CASSSFLAGGTDTQYF; DNA: TGTGCCAGCAGCTCCTTTTTAGCGGGAGGCACAGATACGCAGTATTTT
V: TRBV15; D: -; size: many; J: TRBJ1-2; CDR3: CATSSTSGYTF; DNA: TGTGCCACCAGCAGTACCAGCGGCTACACCTTC
V: TRBV24-1; D: TRBD2; size: many; J: TRBJ2-1; CDR3: CATSDSYTGWTSGYEQFF; DNA: TGTGCCACCAGTGATTCCTACACAGGGTGGACTAGCGGCTATGAGCAGTTCTTC
V: TRBV29-1; D: -; size: -; J: TRBJ2-5; CDR3: CSVGSEQETQYF; DNA: TGCAGCGTTGGGAGCGAGCAAGAGACCCAGTACTTC
V: TRBV7-9; D: TRBD1; size: few; J: TRBJ2-5; CDR3: CASSETPDRVDETQYF; DNA: TGTGCCAGCAGTGAAACCCCGGACAGGGTGGACGAGACCCAGTACTTC
V: TRBV5-6; D: -; size: -; J: TRBJ2-3; CDR3: CASAGGRGLRDTQYF; DNA: TGTGCCAGCGCGGGAGGCAGGGGGCTGAGAGATACGCAGTATTTT
V: TRBV4-1; D: -; size: -; J: TRBJ2-1; CDR3: CASSQDRAGHNEQFF; DNA: TGCGCCAGCAGCCAAGATCGGGCAGGACACAATGAGCAGTTCTTC
V: TRBV7-6; D: TRBD1; size: many; J: TRBJ2-3; CDR3: CASSPFTTGGKDTQYF; DNA: TGTGCCAGCAGCCCGTTCACCACAGGGGGCAAAGATACGCAGTATTTT
V: TRBV4-3; D: -; size: -; J: TRBJ2-7; CDR3: CASSQGPRGYEQYF; DNA: TGCGCCAGCAGCCAAGGTCCCAGGGGCTACGAGCAGTACTTC
V: TRBV3-1; D: -; size: -; J: TRBJ2-2; CDR3: CASSQKALASGELFF; DNA: TGTGCCAGCAGCCAAAAAGCCCTGGCGAGTGGGGAGCTGTTTTTT
V: TRBV2; D: -; size: many; J: TRBJ2-1; CDR3: CASGGSSYNEQFF; DNA: TGTGCCAGCGGGGGAAGCTCCTACAATGAGCAGTTCTTC
V: TRBV20-1; D: -; size: -; J: TRBJ2-6; CDR3: CSAPGRGSGANVLTF; DNA: TGCAGTGCCCCAGGTAGGGGCTCTGGGGCCAACGTCCTGACTTTC
V: TRBV10-3; D: -; size: few; J: TRBJ2-7; CDR3: CATLGGDYEQYF; DNA: TGTGCCACCCTCGGGGGTGACTACGAGCAGTACTTC
V: TRBV6-5; D: -; size: -; J: TRBJ2-1; CDR3: CASSSSPRRNEQFF; DNA: TGTGCCAGCAGTTCCTCCCCCCGACGGAATGAGCAGTTCTTC
V: TRBV5-1; D: TRBD1; size: few; J: TRBJ2-1; CDR3: CASSLRWDRGSNEQFF; DNA: TGCGCCAGCAGCTTGAGATGGGACAGGGGGTCCAATGAGCAGTTCTTC
V: TRBV30; D: -; size: -; J: TRBJ2-5; CDR3: CAWSRQQETQYF; DNA: TGTGCCTGGAGTAGACAGCAAGAGACCCAGTACTTC
V: TRBV20-1; D: -; size: -; J: TRBJ1-2; CDR3: CSASPAPGVGYGYTF; DNA: TGCAGTGCTAGTCCAGCTCCAGGGGTGGGCTATGGCTACACCTTC
V: TRBV4-3; D: TRBD1; size: many; J: TRBJ2-1; CDR3: CASSQGQGREQFF; DNA: TGCGCCAGCAGCCAGGGACAGGGAAGAGAGCAGTTCTTC
V: TRBV20-1; D: -; size: few; J: TRBJ2-6; CDR3: CSAKGLLWANVLTF; DNA: TGCAGTGCCAAGGGCCTCCTGTGGGCCAACGTCCTGACTTTC
V: TRBV5-4; D: -; size: few; J: TRBJ1-1; CDR3: CASSPSGGLNTEAFF; DNA: TGTGCCAGCAGCCCTTCGGGGGGCCTTAACACTGAAGCTTTCTTT